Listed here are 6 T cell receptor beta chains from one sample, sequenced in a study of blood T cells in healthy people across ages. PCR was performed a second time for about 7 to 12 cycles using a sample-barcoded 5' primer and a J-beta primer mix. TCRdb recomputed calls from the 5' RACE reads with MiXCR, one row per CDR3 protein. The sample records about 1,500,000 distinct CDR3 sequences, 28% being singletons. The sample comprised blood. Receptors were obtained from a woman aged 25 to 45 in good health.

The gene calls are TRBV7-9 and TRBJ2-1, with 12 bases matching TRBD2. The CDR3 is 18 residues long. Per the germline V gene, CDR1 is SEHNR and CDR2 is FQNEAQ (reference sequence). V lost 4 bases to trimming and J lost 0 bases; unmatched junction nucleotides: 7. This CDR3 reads CASSSLAGGNSSYNEQFF. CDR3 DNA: TGTGCCAGCAGCTCACTAGCGGGGGGCAATAGCTCCTACAATGAGCAGTTCTTC.

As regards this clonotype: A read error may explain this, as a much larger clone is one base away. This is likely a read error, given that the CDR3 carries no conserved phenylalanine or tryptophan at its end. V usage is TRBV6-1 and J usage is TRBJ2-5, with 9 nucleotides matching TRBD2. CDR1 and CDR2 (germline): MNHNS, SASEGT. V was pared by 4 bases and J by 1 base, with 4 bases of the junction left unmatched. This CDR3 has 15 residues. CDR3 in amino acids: CASSVAGVSQETQYL. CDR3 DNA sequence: TGTGCCAGCAGTGTAGCGGGGGTCTCCCAAGAGACCCAGTACTTA.

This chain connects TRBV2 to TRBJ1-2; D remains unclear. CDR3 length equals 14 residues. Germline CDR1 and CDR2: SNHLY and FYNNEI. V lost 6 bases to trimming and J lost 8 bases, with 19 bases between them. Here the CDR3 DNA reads TGTGCCAGCAGGGAGACCTCCGGAACGGGAGGCTACACCTTC. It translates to CASRETSGTGGYTF.

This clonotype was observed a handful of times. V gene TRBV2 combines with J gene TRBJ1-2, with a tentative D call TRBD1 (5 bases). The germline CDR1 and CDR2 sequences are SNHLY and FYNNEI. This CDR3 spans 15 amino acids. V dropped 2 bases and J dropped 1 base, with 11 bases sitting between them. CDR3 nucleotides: TGTGCCAGCAGTGAAAGTTCGAGGGGTAACTATGGCTACACCTTC. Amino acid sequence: CASSESSRGNYGYTF.

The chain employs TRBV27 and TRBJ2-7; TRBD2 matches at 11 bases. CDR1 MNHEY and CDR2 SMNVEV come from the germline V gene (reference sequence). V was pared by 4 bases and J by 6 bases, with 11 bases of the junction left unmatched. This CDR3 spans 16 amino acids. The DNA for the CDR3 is TGTGCCAGCAGTTCAGGAACTAGCGGGAGTTTCGGCGAGCAGTACTTC. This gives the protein CASSSGTSGSFGEQYF.

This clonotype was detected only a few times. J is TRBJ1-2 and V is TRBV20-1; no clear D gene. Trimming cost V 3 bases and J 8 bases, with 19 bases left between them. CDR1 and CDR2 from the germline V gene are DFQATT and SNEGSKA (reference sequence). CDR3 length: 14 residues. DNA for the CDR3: TGCAGTGCTAGTAGCGGACCGGATCGAGGGGGCTACACCTTC. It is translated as CSASSGPDRGGYTF.